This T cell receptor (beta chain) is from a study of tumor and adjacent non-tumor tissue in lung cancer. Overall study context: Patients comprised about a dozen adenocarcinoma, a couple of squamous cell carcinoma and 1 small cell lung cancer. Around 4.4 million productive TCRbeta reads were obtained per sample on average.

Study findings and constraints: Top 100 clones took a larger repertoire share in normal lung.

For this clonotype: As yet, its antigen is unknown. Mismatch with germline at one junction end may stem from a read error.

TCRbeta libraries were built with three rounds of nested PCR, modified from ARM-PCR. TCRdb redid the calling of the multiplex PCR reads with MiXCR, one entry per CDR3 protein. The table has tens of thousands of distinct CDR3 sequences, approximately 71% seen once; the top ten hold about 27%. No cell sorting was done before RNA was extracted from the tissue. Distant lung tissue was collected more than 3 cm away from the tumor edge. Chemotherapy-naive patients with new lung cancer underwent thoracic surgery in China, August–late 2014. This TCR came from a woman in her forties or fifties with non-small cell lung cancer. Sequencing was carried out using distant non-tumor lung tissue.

CDR3 protein: CTSSARPSGSKQYF. The CDR3 DNA follows: TGTACCAGCAGCGCCAGACCTAGCGGGAGCAAGCAGTACTTC. The gene calls are TRBV7-3 and TRBJ2-7, with 10 bases that match TRBD2. From germline, CDR1 is SGHTA and CDR2 FQGTGA. The CDR3 spans 14 residues.